This entry describes one TCR beta chain. Its antigen is undetermined. Germline V gene sequence: CDR1 LNHNV, CDR2 YYDKDF (reference sequence). The CDR3 covers 13 residues. V trimming: 4 bases; J trimming: 11 bases; junction bases outside the gene matches: 7. The data were taken from a study of cytomegalovirus exposure and HLA in healthy donors. The donors (healthy individuals) were bone marrow donors. Study outcomes and limitations: As a later analysis showed, a missense DCLRE1C variant was linked to trimming of TCR beta V- and J-genes.

It was with 60 Vbeta and 13 Jbeta primers that the PCR ran. The repertoire was sequenced with immunoSEQ multiplex PCR; TCRdb's copy has only in-frame clones and lacks some. The data contain more than 150,000 clones, 80% of them singletons. The rearrangement joins TRBV15 to TRBJ1-1; TRBD1 aligns across 10 bases. The source of this sequence is a girl under 18 in good health and CMV-seropositive. Material for sequencing was PBMCs. The CDR3 coding sequence is TGTGCCACCAGCATAGACAGGGGGCGTAGGGCTTTCTTT. Its translation is CATSIDRGRRAFF.